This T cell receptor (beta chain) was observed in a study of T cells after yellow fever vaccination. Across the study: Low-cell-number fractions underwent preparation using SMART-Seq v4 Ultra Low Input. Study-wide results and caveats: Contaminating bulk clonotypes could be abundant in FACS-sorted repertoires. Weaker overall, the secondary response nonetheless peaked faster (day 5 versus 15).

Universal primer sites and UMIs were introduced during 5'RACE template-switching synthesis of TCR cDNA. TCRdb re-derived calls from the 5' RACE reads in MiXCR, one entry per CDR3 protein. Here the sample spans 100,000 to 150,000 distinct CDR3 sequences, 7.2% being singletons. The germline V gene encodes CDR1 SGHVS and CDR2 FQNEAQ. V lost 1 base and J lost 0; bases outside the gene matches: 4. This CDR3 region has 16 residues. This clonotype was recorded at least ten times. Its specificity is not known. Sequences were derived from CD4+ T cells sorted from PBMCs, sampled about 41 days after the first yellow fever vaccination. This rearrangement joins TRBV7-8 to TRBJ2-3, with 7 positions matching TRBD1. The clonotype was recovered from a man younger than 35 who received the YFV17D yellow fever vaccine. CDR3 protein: CASSLVGGPSTDTQYF. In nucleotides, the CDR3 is TGTGCCAGCAGCTTAGTAGGGGGCCCTAGCACAGATACGCAGTATTTT. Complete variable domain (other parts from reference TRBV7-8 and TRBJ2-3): GAGVSQSPRYKVAKRGQDVALRCDPISGHVSLFWYQQALGQGPEFLTYFQNEAQLDKSGLPSDRFFAERPEGSVSTLKIQRTQQEDSAVYLCASSLVGGPSTDTQYFGPGTRLTVL.